This TCR beta chain was obtained from a study of patients and donors after allogeneic stem cell transplantation. This clonotype was detected only a few times. V shed 1 base and J 8 bases; nucleotides not matched to a gene: 6. The V gene's germline CDR1 is LNHNV and CDR2 YYDKDF (reference sequence). CDR3 size: 14 residues. Via MiXCR, TCRdb re-called the RT-PCR reads, giving one row per CDR3 protein. The sample lists roughly 880,000 distinct CDR3 sequences; 15% to 20% were seen once. Material: blood, either unsorted or a sorted T cell fraction (not recorded which). The J gene is TRBJ1-2, the V gene TRBV15, with 8 bases aligning to TRBD1. This TCR derives from a human donor who was either an allogeneic HSCT recipient or a stem cell or donor lymphocyte infusion donor (not recorded which). It is not recorded whose cells these are; they may come from a transplant donor. CDR3 DNA: TGTGCCACCAGCAGAGTCAGGGGGCAGCGGGGCTACACCTTC. Its protein is CATSRVRGQRGYTF.